This paragraph covers one T cell receptor beta chain sequence. This sample is drawn from a study of blood T cell repertoires in COVID-19. Across 24 US areas, participants ranged in age from roughly 18 to 95 years. V lost 2 bases to trimming and J lost 2 bases; unmatched junction nucleotides: 7. The CDR3 is made up of 15 amino acids. Germline CDR1 and CDR2: SGHNT and YYREEE (reference sequence). The table came from immunoSEQ multiplex PCR; TCRdb's copy has only in-frame clones and leaves some out. The sample gives around 300,000 clones, approximately 89% of which show up once; about 4.7% is in the top ten.

Sequencing was done on a sample of PBMCs or T cells enriched from blood (not recorded which). J is TRBJ2-7 and V is TRBV5-4, with 7 bases identical to TRBD1. This TCR came from a man aged 30 to 45 who had recovered from COVID-19. The CDR3 DNA follows: TGTGCCAGCAGCTTCAGACAGGGTCCCACCTACGAGCAGTACTTC. It yields the protein CASSFRQGPTYEQYF. Full variable domain (outside the CDR3, taken from reference TRBV5-4 and TRBJ2-7): ETGVTQSPTHLIKTRGQQVTLRCSSQSGHNTVSWYQQALGQGPQFIFQYYREEENGRGNFPPRFSGLQFPNYSSELNVNALELDDSALYLCASSFRQGPTYEQYFGPGTRLTVT.